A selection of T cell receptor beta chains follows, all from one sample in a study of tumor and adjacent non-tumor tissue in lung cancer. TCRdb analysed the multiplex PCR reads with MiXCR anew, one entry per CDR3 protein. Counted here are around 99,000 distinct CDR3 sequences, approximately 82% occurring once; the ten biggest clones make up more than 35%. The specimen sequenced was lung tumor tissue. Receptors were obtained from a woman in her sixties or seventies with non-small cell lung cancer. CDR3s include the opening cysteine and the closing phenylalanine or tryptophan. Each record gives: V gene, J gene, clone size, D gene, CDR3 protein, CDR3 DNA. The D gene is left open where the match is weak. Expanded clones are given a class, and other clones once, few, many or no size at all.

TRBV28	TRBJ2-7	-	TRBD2	CASRTRGTSGSRIEQYF	TGTGCCAGCAGGACCAGAGGGACTAGCGGGAGTCGGATTGAGCAGTACTTC
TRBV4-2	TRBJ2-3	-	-	CVSSQVGAKGGTDTQYF	TGTGTCAGCAGCCAAGTGGGTGCTAAAGGTGGCACGGATACGCAGTATTTT
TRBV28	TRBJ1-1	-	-	CASSLSGARGSTEAFF	TGTGCCAGCAGCTTATCGGGAGCAAGGGGTAGCACTGAAGCTTTCTTT
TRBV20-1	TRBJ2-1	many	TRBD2	CSARIVASGKSSNEQFF	TGCAGTGCTAGAATTGTGGCCAGCGGGAAGAGCAGCAATGAGCAGTTCTTC
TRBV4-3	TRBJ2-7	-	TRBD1	CASNQDNGQGAYEQYF	TGTGCCAGCAACCAAGATAACGGACAGGGGGCCTACGAGCAGTACTTC
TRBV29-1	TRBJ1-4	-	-	CIVARGQTNEKQFF	TGCATCGTTGCGAGGGGTCAAACTAATGAAAAACAGTTTTTT
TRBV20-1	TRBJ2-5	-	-	CNARDLGVTQYF	TGCAATGCTAGAGATCTCGGGGTGACCCAGTACTTC
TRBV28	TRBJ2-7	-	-	CASSLSAGNSYEQYF	TGTGCCAGCAGTTTGTCAGCAGGCAACTCCTACGAGCAGTACTTC
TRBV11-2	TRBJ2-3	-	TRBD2	CASSPRTSIDTQYF	TGTGCCAGCAGCCCGAGGACTAGCATAGATACGCAGTATTTC
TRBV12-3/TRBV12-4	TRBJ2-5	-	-	CASTLCSEETLYF	TGTGCCAGCACCCTATGCAGTGAGGAGACCCTGTACTTC
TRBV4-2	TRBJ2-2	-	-	CASRRRGDGELFF	TGTGCCAGCAGACGTCGAGGGGACGGGGAACTGTTTTTT
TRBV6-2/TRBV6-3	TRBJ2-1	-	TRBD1	CASSHRQGPDYNEQLF	TGTGCCAGCAGTCACCGACAGGGACCAGATTACAATGAGCAGTTATTC
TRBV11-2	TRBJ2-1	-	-	CASSLLEQGINEQFF	TGTGCCAGCAGCTTATTGGAACAGGGCATCAATGAGCAGTTCTTC
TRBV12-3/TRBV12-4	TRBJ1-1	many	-	CASSHRDVAEAFF	TGTGCCAGCAGCCATAGGGATGTCGCTGAAGCTTTCTTT
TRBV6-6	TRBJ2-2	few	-	CAGSYEGTGELFF	TGTGCCGGCAGTTACGAGGGCACCGGGGAGCTGTTTTTT
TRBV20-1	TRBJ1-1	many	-	CSARGDTEAFF	TGCAGTGCTAGGGGTGACACTGAAGCTTTCTTT
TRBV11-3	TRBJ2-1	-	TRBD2	CASSTGTSGIAEQFF	TGTGCCAGCAGTACCGGTACCAGCGGGATTGCTGAGCAGTTCTTC
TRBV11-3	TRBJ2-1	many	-	CASSFTDRAGSNEQFF	TGTGCCAGCAGCTTCACCGACAGGGCGGGGTCCAATGAGCAGTTCTTC
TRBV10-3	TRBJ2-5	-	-	CAIRGGPQETQYF	TGTGCCATTAGGGGGGGGCCTCAAGAGACCCAGTACTTC
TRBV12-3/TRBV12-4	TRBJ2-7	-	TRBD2	CASSSSVGLVRHVQYF	TGTGCCAGCAGCTCCTCAGTCGGACTAGTGCGACACGTGCAGTACTTC
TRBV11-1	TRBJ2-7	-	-	CVSSRADSYEQYF	TGTGTCAGCAGCCGTGCGGACTCCTACGAGCAGTATTTC
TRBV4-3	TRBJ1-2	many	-	CASSQYGRQGYTF	TGCGCCAGCAGCCAATACGGACGCCAGGGCTACACCTTC
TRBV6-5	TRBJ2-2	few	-	CVSSFEEGGGELFF	TGTGTCAGCAGTTTTGAGGAAGGAGGCGGGGAGCTGTTTTTT
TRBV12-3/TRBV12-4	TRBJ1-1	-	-	CASSWGTGFNTVAFF	TGTGCCAGCAGTTGGGGAACAGGGTTCAACACCGTAGCTTTCTTT
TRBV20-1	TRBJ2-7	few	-	CSTPPARQSSYEQYF	TGCAGTACTCCTCCAGCGAGACAAAGCTCCTACGAACAGTACTTC
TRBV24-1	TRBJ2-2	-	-	CATSVGQHTWELLF	TGTGCCACCAGTGTTGGACAACACACCTGGGAGCTGTTATTT
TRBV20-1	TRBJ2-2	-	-	CSASTVTGELHF	TGCAGTGCTAGTACAGTCACCGGGGAGCTGCATTTT
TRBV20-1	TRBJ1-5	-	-	CSARDQRDSSQPQHF	TGCAGTGCTAGAGATCAAAGGGATAGCAGTCAGCCCCAGCATTTT
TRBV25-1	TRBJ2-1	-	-	CSSSIPTLGNEQFF	TGTAGCAGCAGTATACCCACCCTAGGGAATGAGCAGTTCTTC
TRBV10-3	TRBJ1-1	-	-	CAIRSLLDNTNTEAFF	TGTGCGATCAGATCACTATTGGACAATACGAACACTGAAGCTTTCTTT
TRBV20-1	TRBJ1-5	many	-	CSARDFANQPQHF	TGCAGTGCTAGAGATTTCGCTAATCAGCCCCAGCATTTT
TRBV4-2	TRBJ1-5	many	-	CASSQGRDRPLYSNQPQHF	TGTGCCAGCAGCCAAGGCCGGGACCGACCGCTTTATAGCAATCAGCCCCAGCATTTT
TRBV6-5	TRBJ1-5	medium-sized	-	CASRTGSQPQHF	TGTGCCAGCCGAACAGGGTCACAGCCCCAGCATTTT
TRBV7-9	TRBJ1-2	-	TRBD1	CASSQGAGGYTF	TGTGCCAGCAGTCAGGGGGCTGGAGGCTACACCTTC
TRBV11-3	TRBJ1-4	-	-	CASSLDLCEKLFF	TGTGCCAGCAGCTTAGACTTATGTGAAAAACTGTTTTTT
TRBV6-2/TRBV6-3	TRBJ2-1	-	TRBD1	CAISKRDSSYIEQFF	TGTGCCATCAGCAAACGGGACAGTTCCTACATTGAGCAATTCTTC
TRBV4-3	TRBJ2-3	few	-	CASSQDPGLGTDTQYF	TGCGCCAGCAGCCAAGATCCGGGGTTGGGGACAGATACGCAGTATTTT
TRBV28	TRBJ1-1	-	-	CASSPNFPGTRVIF	TGTGCCAGCAGTCCCAATTTCCCGGGAACGAGAGTTATCTTT
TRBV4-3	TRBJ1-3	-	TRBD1	CASRQGPEGQGGNTIYF	TGCGCCAGCAGACAAGGTCCCGAGGGACAGGGTGGAAACACCATATATTTT
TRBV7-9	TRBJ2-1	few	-	CASSPSFEQFF	TGTGCCAGCAGCCCGTCGTTCGAGCAGTTCTTC
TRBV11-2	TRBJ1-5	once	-	CARSLVPTLGQPQHF	TGTGCCAGGAGCTTAGTCCCCACGCTTGGGCAGCCCCAGCATTTT
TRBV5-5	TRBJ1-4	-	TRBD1	CASSLEGQVGEKLFF	TGTGCCAGCAGCTTGGAGGGACAGGTAGGTGAAAAACTGTTTTTT
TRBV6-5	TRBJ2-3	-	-	CASNYPDTDTHYF	TGTGCCAGCAATTACCCCGACACTGATACGCATTATTTT
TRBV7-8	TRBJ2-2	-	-	CATSPPGRTAELFF	TGTGCCACCAGCCCTCCGGGGCGAACCGCGGAGCTGTTTTTT
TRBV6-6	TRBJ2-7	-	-	CTSSCQIGGDYEHYF	TGTACCAGCAGTTGCCAGATAGGGGGAGACTACGAGCATTACTTC
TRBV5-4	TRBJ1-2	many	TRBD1	CASSPDRAGYGYTF	TGTGCCAGCAGCCCGGACAGGGCTGGGTATGGCTACACCTTC
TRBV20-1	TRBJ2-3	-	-	CSDRRATNTDTQYF	TGCAGTGATAGAAGGGCTACCAATACAGATACGCAGTATTTT
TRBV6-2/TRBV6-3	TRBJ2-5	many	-	CATSSGGLQETQYF	TGTGCCACCTCTTCGGGCGGGCTCCAAGAGACCCAGTACTTC
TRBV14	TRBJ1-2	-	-	CASSQTRGGWGVGYTF	TGTGCCAGCAGCCAAACCAGGGGAGGGTGGGGTGTTGGCTACACCTTC
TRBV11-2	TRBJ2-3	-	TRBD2	CASCRDYTDMQYF	TGTGCCAGCTGCCGGGACTACACAGATATGCAGTATTTT
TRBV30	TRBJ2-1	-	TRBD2	CAWSPRGRATEQFF	TGTGCCTGGAGCCCGCGCGGGAGGGCCACTGAGCAGTTCTTC
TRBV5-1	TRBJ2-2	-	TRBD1	CASTGTGNTGELFF	TGCGCCAGCACCGGGACAGGGAACACCGGGGAGTTGTTTTTT
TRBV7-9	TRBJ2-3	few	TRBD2	CASSLKRDRTDTQYF	TGTGCCAGCAGCTTAAAGCGGGATCGCACAGATACGCAGTATTTT
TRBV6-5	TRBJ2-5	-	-	CASSVHGEEEIQYF	TGTGCCAGCAGTGTCCACGGAGAGGAAGAGATCCAGTACTTC
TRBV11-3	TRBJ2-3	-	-	CTSKRDSGDTQYF	TGCACCAGCAAACGGGACAGCGGGGATACGCAGTATTTT